This paragraph reports one TCR beta chain. The record originates from a study of cytomegalovirus exposure and HLA in healthy donors. The germline CDR1 and CDR2 sequences are SGHRS and YFSETQ. The CDR3 loop spans 15 amino acids. The junction had 6 bases not matched to a gene; V was cut back by 2 bases and J by 3 bases. The study ran its PCR with 60 Vbeta and 13 Jbeta primers. Sequenced by immunoSEQ multiplex PCR; TCRdb stores in-frame clones only, minus some. The data show 100,000 to 150,000 clones, around 72% seen once. This TCR came from a man aged 30 to 45 in good health and CMV-seronegative. Sequenced input: PBMCs. The V call is TRBV5-1, the J call TRBJ2-3; TRBD1 matches 7 bases. CDR3 in amino acids: CASSLGTAITDTQYF. The CDR3 DNA sequence: TGCGCCAGCAGCTTAGGGACAGCGATTACAGATACGCAGTATTTT.